The 9 T cell receptor beta chains presented below share a single source sample, sequenced in a study of OX40 agonist ivuxolimab in advanced cancers. The method was immunoSEQ multiplex PCR; TCRdb's version includes in-frame clones alone and lacks a portion of them. This table holds 74,000 or so clones, 80% to 90% found once. This specimen was CD4+ or CD8+ T cells sorted from blood, taken in a trial of the OX40 agonist ivuxolimab. Source of these receptors: an adult with an advanced solid tumor such as melanoma, head and neck, liver or kidney cancer.

The chain has TRBV28 and TRBJ2-5; weak D call: TRBD2 (6 bases). Between the trimmed V and J ends, which lost 5 bases and 3 bases, there was a span of 16 bases. The CDR3 covers 15 residues. Germline assignment: CDR1 MDHEN and CDR2 SYDVKM. CDR3 in amino acids: CASSPLLAREETQYF. CDR3 in DNA: TGTGCCAGCAGTCCCCTCCTAGCGAGGGAAGAGACCCAGTACTTC.

The rearrangement links TRBV5-5 to TRBJ1-3, with 7 nucleotides matching TRBD1. Germline values: CDR1 SGHKS, CDR2 YYEKEE (reference sequence). J gave up 0 bases and V 2 bases, and 17 bases lay outside the gene matches. CDR3 length equals 20 residues. CDR3 nucleotides: TGTGCCAGCAGCTTCGCTGGACAGGCCGGACCGACCTACTCTGGAAACACCATATATTTT. Residues: CASSFAGQAGPTYSGNTIYF.

J is TRBJ1-5 and V is TRBV7-2; D is unclear. The V gene's germline CDR1 is SGHTA and CDR2 FQGNSA. V gave up 5 bases and J gave up 2 bases, with 13 bases separating them. CDR3 size: 15 residues. The CDR3 here is CASSIQSGGNQPQHF. The DNA for the CDR3 is TGTGCCAGCAGCATACAGTCTGGGGGCAATCAGCCCCAGCATTTT. Drawing the rest from reference TRBV7-2 and TRBJ1-5, the complete variable domain is GAGVSQSPSNKVTEKGKDVELRCDPISGHTALYWYRQSLGQGLEFLIYFQGNSAPDKSGLPSDRFSAERTGGSVSTLTIQRTQQEDSAVYLCASSIQSGGNQPQHFGDGTRLSIL.

The V call is TRBV6-6, the J call TRBJ1-3; D is uncertain. Trimming removed 2 bases from V and 3 bases from J, with 2 bases in between. The CDR3 is 12 amino acids. The germline V gene has CDR1 MNHNY and CDR2 SVGAGI (reference sequence). CDR3 coding DNA: TGTGCCAGCAGTTACAATGGAAACACCATATATTTT. It codes for CASSYNGNTIYF.

V is TRBV18 and J is TRBJ2-2; D perhaps matches TRBD2 (5 bases). The germline V gene encodes CDR1 KGHSH and CDR2 LQKENI. Trimming took off 4 bases at V and 1 base at J, with 7 bases between the two ends. The CDR3 runs to 14 residues. CDR3 protein: CASSLSGNTGELFF. The CDR3 bases are TGTGCCAGCTCACTAAGCGGGAACACCGGGGAGCTGTTTTTT. The whole variable domain, remainder taken from reference TRBV18 and TRBJ2-2, is NAGVMQNPRHLVRRRGQEARLRCSPMKGHSHVYWYRQLPEEGLKFMVYLQKENIIDESGMPKERFSAEFPKEGPSILRIQQVVRGDSAAYFCASSLSGNTGELFFGEGSRLTVL.

The genes are TRBV7-2 and TRBJ1-4; D is uncertain. The V gene lost 5 bases and the J gene lost 0 bases, with 13 bases spanning the gap. The CDR3 is 16 residues long. Germline V gene lookup returns CDR1 SGHTA and CDR2 FQGNSA. CDR3 loop: CASSPRTVATNEKLFF. CDR3 bases: TGTGCCAGCAGCCCTCGCACAGTTGCAACTAATGAAAAACTGTTTTTT.

The chain couples TRBV18 to TRBJ1-1; the D is unclear. The CDR3 loop spans 12 amino acids. CDR1 and CDR2 from the germline V gene are KGHSH and LQKENI. Trimming shortened V by 6 bases and J by 5 bases, and 10 bases separated the two germline ends. The CDR3 reads CASSGPLTEAFF. CDR3 nucleotide sequence: TGTGCCAGCTCCGGGCCCCTTACTGAAGCTTTCTTT.

The chain recombines TRBV25-1 with TRBJ1-1, with D possibly matching TRBD1 (5 bases). The CDR3 covers 13 residues. V shed 2 bases and J shed 2 bases, with 6 bases lying between them. The germline V gene encodes CDR1 MGHDK and CDR2 SYGVNS. CDR3 DNA: TGTGCCAGCAGTGAACAGGGTAACACTGAAGCTTTCTTT. Amino acids: CASSEQGNTEAFF.

V gene TRBV27 combines with J gene TRBJ1-2; weak D call: TRBD1 (6 bases). This CDR3 spans 13 amino acids. Trimming pared 6 bases from V and 4 bases from J, leaving 12 bases between. CDR1 and CDR2 (germline): MNHEY, SMNVEV (reference sequence). CDR3 amino acids: CASSRQALYGYTF. The CDR3 DNA reads as TGTGCCAGCAGCCGACAGGCCCTCTATGGCTACACCTTC.